The 13 T cell receptor beta chains presented below share a single source sample, sequenced in a study of T-cell memory formation after mild COVID-19. TCRdb called the 5' RACE reads again in MiXCR, with one record for every CDR3 protein. The sample holds roughly 240,000 distinct CDR3 sequences, under 20% seen once. The sequenced sample consisted of PBMCs or a T cell subset sorted from them (not recorded which). All receptors derive from a man younger than 30 who had mild COVID-19 (a few samples of this study predate the infection). Cell type and time point are not known.

The chain links TRBV28 to TRBJ2-4; no reliable D call. V was cut by 8 bases and J by 3 bases, with 14 bases left in between. The length of the CDR3 is 14 residues. CDR1 is MDHEN, CDR2 SYDVKM, per germline. CDR3 DNA sequence: TGTGCCAGCCCAAACTCCCCGGACAAAAACATTCAGTACTTC. Translated: CASPNSPDKNIQYF. The variable domain in full, with the rest retrieved from reference TRBV28 and TRBJ2-4, is DVKVTQSSRYLVKRTGEKVFLECVQDMDHENMFWYRQDPGLGLRLIYFSYDVKMKEKGDIPEGYSVSREKKERFSLILESASTNQTSMYLCASPNSPDKNIQYFGAGTRLSVL.

This clonotype was found a few times. The chain links TRBV9 to TRBJ1-2; TRBD1 is a possible D gene (6 bases). The length of the CDR3 is 13 residues. Deletions cut 4 bases from V and 9 bases from J, with 16 bases between. CDR1 and CDR2 from the germline V gene are SGDLS and YYNGEE. CDR3 residues: CASSNRDTSSYTF. The CDR3 bases are TGTGCCAGCAGCAACCGGGACACCTCTAGCTACACCTTC.

The chain links TRBV9 to TRBJ2-3; either TRBD1 or TRBD2 may supply D (5 bases each). The germline V gene has CDR1 SGDLS and CDR2 YYNGEE. The CDR3 extends over 14 amino acids. V lost 0 bases to trimming and J lost 6 bases, with 11 bases between them. DNA for the CDR3: TGTGCCAGCAGCGTAGCGCCCGGGGCCGATACGCAGTATTTT. Translated: CASSVAPGADTQYF.

The J gene is TRBJ1-5, the V gene TRBV6-6; 8 bases align to TRBD1. CDR3 size: 14 residues. Germline-derived CDR1 and CDR2 are MNHNY and SVGAGI (reference sequence). V shed 2 bases, J shed 7 bases, and the junction held 4 bases outside the gene matches. For the CDR3, the DNA is TGTGCCAGCAGTTACGGGACAGGCACCCAGCCCCAGCATTTT. Protein sequence: CASSYGTGTQPQHF.

This clonotype turned up a few times. At one end the junction does not follow the germline gene, possibly because of a read error. The chain combines TRBV15 with TRBJ1-5; D may be TRBD1 (5 bases). The germline gives CDR1 LNHNV, CDR2 YYDKDF (reference sequence). This CDR3 has 13 residues. The CDR3 coding sequence is TGTGACACCAGCAGAGTAGGGGTTCAGCCCCAGCATTTT. It yields the protein CDTSRVGVQPQHF.

This chain uses TRBV7-8 with TRBJ2-1, with 12 bases fitting TRBD2. There are 16 residues in the CDR3. The J segment lost 9 bases and the V segment lost 5 bases, leaving 11 bases of the junction unmatched. Germline CDR1 and CDR2: SGHVS and FQNEAQ. CDR3 sequence: CASSPTRLAGEVEQFF. The CDR3 DNA is TGTGCCAGCAGCCCCACCCGACTAGCGGGGGAGGTTGAGCAGTTCTTC.

This clonotype was seen a handful of times. The chain recombines TRBV5-5 with TRBJ2-5; TRBD2 is a possible D gene (6 bases). Trimming pared 1 base from V and 2 bases from J, leaving 15 bases between. CDR3 length: 16 residues. Germline loops: CDR1 SGHKS, CDR2 YYEKEE (reference sequence). CDR3 bases: TGTGCCAGCAGCTTGTGGTTCGCGGGAAATCAAGAGACCCAGTACTTC. This encodes CASSLWFAGNQETQYF.

The chain recombines TRBV24-1 with TRBJ2-2; 7 nucleotides agree with TRBD1. CDR1 and CDR2 (germline): KGHDR, SFDVKD. Germline trimming cut 5 bases from V and 4 bases from J; bases unmatched to any gene: 3. CDR3 length: 14 amino acids. CDR3 region: CATSGDRLTGELFF. DNA for the CDR3: TGTGCCACCAGTGGGGACAGACTCACCGGGGAGCTGTTTTTT.

This clonotype was found many times. The chain joins TRBV7-2 to TRBJ2-3, with 8 bases identical to TRBD2. The CDR3 contains 15 residues. V shed 1 base and J 5 bases; nucleotides not matched to a gene: 5. Germline V CDR1 and CDR2: SGHTA, FQGNSA. The CDR3 is CASSLVAGGGDTQYF. The CDR3 DNA is TGTGCCAGCAGCTTAGTTGCCGGGGGGGGAGATACGCAGTATTTT.

The chain uses TRBV28 and TRBJ2-7, with TRBD2 identical over 9 bases. Germline lookup yields CDR1 MDHEN and CDR2 SYDVKM. Germline trimming cut 4 bases from V and 4 bases from J; bases unmatched to any gene: 11. The CDR3 extends over 16 amino acids. CDR3: CASSSPPRSGGYEQYF. CDR3 nucleotide sequence: TGTGCCAGCAGTTCCCCTCCGCGTAGCGGGGGTTACGAGCAGTACTTC.

There are many counts of this clonotype. The chain employs TRBV7-2 and TRBJ2-3; possibly TRBD2 for D (7 bases). Germline lookup yields CDR1 SGHTA and CDR2 FQGNSA. Trimming shortened V by 5 bases and J by 8 bases, and 20 bases separated the two germline ends. The CDR3 covers 15 residues. The DNA for the CDR3 is TGTGCCAGCAGCCGGGGGGCTAGCGTTGAGGGTACGCAGTATTTT. It is translated as CASSRGASVEGTQYF. The full variable domain, with the rest looked up from reference TRBV7-2 and TRBJ2-3, is GAGVSQSPSNKVTEKGKDVELRCDPISGHTALYWYRQSLGQGLEFLIYFQGNSAPDKSGLPSDRFSAERTGGSVSTLTIQRTQQEDSAVYLCASSRGASVEGTQYFGPGTRLTVL.

This clonotype showed up just a few times. The chain couples TRBV7-9 to TRBJ2-5; 8 bases are shared with TRBD1. The CDR3 spans 14 residues. Germline CDR1 is SEHNR and CDR2 is FQNEAQ (reference sequence). Losses at the gene ends were 7 bases for V and 1 base for J; bases not matched to a gene: 5. CDR3 region: CASNAQGGQETQYF. The CDR3 coding sequence is TGTGCCAGCAACGCACAGGGGGGCCAAGAGACCCAGTACTTC.

This chain connects TRBV20-1 to TRBJ2-1; 7 bases agree with TRBD1. J was trimmed by 12 bases and V by 8 bases; bases with no gene match: 16. The germline CDR1 and CDR2 sequences are DFQATT and SNEGSKA (reference sequence). There are 13 residues in the CDR3. The CDR3 region has the DNA TGCAGTTCGCCTGACAGGGTAGGCGATGGGCAGTTCTTC. Protein sequence: CSSPDRVGDGQFF.